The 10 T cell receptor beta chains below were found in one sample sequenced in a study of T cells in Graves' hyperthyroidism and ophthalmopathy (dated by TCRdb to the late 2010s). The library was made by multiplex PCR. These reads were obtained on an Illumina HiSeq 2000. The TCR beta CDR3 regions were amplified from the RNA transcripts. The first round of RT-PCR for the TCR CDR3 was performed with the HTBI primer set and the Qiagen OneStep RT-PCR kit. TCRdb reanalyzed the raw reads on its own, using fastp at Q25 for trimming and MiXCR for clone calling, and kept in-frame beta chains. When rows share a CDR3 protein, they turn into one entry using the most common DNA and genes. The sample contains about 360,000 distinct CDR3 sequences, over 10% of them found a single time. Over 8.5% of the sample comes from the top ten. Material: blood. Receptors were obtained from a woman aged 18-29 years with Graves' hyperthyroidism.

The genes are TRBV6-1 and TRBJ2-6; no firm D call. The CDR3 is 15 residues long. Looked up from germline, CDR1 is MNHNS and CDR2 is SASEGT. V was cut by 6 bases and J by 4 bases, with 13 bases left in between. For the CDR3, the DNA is TGTGCCAGCAGCCAACAATCAGTGGGGGCCAACGTCCTGACTTTC. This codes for CASSQQSVGANVLTF.

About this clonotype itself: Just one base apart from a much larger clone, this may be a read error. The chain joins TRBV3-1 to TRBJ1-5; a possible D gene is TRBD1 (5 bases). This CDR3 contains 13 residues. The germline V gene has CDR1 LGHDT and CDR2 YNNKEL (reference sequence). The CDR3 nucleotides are TGTGCCAGCAGCCAAGCGGACAATCAGCTCCAGCATTTT. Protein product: CASSQADNQLQHF.

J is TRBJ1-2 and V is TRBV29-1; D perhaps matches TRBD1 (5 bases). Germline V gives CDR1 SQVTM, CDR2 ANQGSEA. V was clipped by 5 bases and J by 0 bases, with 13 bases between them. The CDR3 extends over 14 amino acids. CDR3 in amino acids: CSVPGYGSNYGYTF. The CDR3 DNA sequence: TGCAGCGTTCCAGGGTACGGCTCTAACTATGGCTACACCTTC.

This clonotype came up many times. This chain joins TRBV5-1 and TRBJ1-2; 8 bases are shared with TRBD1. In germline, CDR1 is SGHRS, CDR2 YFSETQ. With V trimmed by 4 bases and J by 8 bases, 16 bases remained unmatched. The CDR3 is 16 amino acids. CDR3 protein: CASSPESAGGAKGYTF. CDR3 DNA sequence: TGCGCCAGCAGCCCCGAGTCCGCAGGGGGCGCGAAGGGCTACACCTTC.

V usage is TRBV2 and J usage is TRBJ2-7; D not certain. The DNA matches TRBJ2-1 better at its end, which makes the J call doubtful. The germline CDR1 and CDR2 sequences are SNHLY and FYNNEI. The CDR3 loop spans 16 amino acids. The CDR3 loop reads CASSEEGASLSYEQFF. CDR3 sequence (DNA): TGTGCCAGCAGTGAAGAAGGTGCCTCCCTCTCCTACGAGCAGTTCTTC.

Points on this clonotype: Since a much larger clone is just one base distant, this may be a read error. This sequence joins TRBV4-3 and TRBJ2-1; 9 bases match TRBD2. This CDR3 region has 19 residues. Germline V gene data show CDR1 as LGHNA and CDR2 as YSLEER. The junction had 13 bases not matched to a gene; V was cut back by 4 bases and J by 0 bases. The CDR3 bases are TGCGCCAGCAGCCGGGACACGGCTAGCGGGGTGAGCTCCTACAATGAGCAGTTCTTC. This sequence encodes CASSRDTASGVSSYNEQFF.

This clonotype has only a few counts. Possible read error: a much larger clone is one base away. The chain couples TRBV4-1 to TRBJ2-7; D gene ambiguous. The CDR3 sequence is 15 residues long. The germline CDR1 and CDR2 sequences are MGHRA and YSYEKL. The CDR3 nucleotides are TGCGCCAGCAGCCCTTACGTCAAGGGTACCTACGGGCAGTACTTC. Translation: CASSPYVKGTYGQYF.

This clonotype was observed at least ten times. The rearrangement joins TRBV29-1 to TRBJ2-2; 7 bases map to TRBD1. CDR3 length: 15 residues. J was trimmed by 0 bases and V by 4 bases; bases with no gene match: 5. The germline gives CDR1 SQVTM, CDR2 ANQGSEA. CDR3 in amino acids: CSVGRGTANTGELFF. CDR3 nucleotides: TGCAGCGTTGGAAGGGGGACAGCGAACACCGGGGAGCTGTTTTTT.

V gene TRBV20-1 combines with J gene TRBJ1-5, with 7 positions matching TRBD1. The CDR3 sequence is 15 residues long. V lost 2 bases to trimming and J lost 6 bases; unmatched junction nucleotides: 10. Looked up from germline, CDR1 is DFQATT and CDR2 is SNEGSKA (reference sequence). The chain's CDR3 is CSARTGAGGSQPQHF. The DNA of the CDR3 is TGCAGTGCTAGAACAGGGGCCGGAGGTAGTCAGCCCCAGCATTTT.

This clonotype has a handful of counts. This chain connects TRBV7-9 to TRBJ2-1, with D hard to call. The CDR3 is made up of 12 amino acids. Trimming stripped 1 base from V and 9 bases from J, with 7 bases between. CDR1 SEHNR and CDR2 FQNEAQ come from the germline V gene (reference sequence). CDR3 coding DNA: TGTGCCAGCAGCTTAGGCGTAGTTGAGCAGTTCTTC. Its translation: CASSLGVVEQFF.